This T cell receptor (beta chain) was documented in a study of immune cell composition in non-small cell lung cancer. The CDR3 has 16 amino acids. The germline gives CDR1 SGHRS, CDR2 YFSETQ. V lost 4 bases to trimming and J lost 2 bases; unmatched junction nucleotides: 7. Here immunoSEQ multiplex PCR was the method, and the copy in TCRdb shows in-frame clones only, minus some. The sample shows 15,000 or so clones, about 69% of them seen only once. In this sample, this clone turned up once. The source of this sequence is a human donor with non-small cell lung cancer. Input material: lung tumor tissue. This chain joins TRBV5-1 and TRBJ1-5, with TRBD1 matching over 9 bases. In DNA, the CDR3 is TGCGCCAGCAGCCAAGGAACAGGGGGCGGCAATCAGCCCCAGCATTTT. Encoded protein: CASSQGTGGGNQPQHF.